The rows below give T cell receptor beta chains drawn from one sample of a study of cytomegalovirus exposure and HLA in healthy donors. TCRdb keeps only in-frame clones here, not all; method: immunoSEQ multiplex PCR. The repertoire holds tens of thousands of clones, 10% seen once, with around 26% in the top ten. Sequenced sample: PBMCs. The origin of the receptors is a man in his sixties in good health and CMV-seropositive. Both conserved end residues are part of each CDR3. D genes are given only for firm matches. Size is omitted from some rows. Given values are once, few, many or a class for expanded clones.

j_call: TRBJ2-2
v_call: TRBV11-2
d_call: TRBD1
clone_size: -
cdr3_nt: TGTGCCAGCAGCTTATACGGGCAGGGGGACACCGGGGAGCTGTTTTTT
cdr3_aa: CASSLYGQGDTGELFF

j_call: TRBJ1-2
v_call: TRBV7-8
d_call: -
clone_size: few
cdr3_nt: TGTGCCAGCAGCCCGAGGGACTCTTCCTATGGCTACACCTTC
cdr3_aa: CASSPRDSSYGYTF

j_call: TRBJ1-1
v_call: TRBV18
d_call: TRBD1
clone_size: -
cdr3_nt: TGTGCCAGCTCACCTGGCCGGGACAGGGTGATGGCTTTCTTT
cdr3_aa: CASSPGRDRVMAFF

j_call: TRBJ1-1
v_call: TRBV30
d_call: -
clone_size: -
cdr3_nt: TGTGCCTGCCAGGGAATGGCTGAAGCTTTCTTT
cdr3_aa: CACQGMAEAFF

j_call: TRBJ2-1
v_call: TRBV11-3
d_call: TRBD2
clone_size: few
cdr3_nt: TGTGCCAGCAGCCAAGGGACTAGCGGGAGGAATGAGCAGTTCTTC
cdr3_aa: CASSQGTSGRNEQFF

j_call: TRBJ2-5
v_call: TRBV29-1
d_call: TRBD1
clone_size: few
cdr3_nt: TGCGGCGCCGCGGACAGGGTAAGGGAGACCCAGTACTTC
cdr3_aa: CGAADRVRETQYF

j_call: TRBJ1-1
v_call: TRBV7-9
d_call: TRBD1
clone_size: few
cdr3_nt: TGTGCCAGCAGGACCGGGACAGGGGGCACTGAAGCTTTCTTT
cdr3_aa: CASRTGTGGTEAFF

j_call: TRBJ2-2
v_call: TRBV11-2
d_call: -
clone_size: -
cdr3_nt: TGTGCCAGCAGCTTAGACAGGGTGGGCGGGGAGCTGTTTTTT
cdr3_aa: CASSLDRVGGELFF

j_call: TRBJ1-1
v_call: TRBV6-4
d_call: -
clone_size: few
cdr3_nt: TGTGCCAGCAGTGCAGGTTTGGCAACTGAAGCTTTCTTT
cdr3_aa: CASSAGLATEAFF

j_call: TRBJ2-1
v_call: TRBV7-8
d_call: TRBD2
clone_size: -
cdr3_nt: TGTGCCAGCGGCCGGGGGGGGACCTACAATGAGCAGTTCTTC
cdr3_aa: CASGRGGTYNEQFF

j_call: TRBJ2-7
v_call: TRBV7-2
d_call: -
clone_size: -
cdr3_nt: TGTGCCAGCAGCCCGGCGGTCGAGCAGTACTTC
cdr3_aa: CASSPAVEQYF

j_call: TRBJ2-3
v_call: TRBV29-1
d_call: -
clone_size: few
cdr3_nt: TGCAGCGTTGGGGGGGGCGGAGGGAACACAGATACGCAGTATTTT
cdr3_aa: CSVGGGGGNTDTQYF

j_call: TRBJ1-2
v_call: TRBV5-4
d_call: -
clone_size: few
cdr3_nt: TGTGCCAGCAGCTTGGACAGTAACGGCTACACCTTC
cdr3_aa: CASSLDSNGYTF

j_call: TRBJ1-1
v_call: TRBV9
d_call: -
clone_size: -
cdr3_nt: TGTGCCAGCAGTCCCCTGACAGGAGGGAACACTGAAGCTTTCTTT
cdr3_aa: CASSPLTGGNTEAFF

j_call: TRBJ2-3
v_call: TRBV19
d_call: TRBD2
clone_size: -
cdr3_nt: TGTGCCAGTAGTATAGATTTACGGGGGGGAGGAGATACGCAGTATTTT
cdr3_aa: CASSIDLRGGGDTQYF

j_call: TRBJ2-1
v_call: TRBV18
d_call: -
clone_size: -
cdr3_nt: TGTGCCAGCTCACCAAGGCAGGGAAAGAATGAGCAGTTCTTC
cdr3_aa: CASSPRQGKNEQFF

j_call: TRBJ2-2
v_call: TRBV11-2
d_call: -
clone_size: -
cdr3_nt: TGTGCCAGCAGCTTACCAGGGTACACCGGGGAGCTGTTTTTT
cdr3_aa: CASSLPGYTGELFF

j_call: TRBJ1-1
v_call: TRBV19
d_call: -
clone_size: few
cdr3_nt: TGTGCCAGTAGTATAGCCCCCTTTTTGAACACTGAAGCTTTCTTT
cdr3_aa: CASSIAPFLNTEAFF

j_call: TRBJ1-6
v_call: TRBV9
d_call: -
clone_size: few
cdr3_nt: TGTGCCAGCAGCCCCCAGTCCAATTCACCCCTCCACTTT
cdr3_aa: CASSPQSNSPLHF

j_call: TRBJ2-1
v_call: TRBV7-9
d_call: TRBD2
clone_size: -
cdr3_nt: TGTGCCAGCACCATACTAGCGGGAGGGTTAGGTGAGCAGTTCTTC
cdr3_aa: CASTILAGGLGEQFF

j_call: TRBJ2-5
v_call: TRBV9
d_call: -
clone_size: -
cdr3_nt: TGTGCCAGCAGCCCGGGGGAAACCCAAGAGACCCAGTACTTC
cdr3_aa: CASSPGETQETQYF

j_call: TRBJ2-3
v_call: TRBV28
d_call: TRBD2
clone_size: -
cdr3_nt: TGTGCCAGCAGTCGCGGGACTAGCGGGAAGTGGAGCACAGATACGCAGTATTTT
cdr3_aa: CASSRGTSGKWSTDTQYF

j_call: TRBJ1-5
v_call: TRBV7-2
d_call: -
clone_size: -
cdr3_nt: TGTGCCAGCAGCCCAGGAGGGAATCAGCCCCAGCATTTT
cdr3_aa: CASSPGGNQPQHF

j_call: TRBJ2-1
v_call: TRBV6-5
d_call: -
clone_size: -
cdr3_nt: TGTGCCAGCAGCCCGGGCGGGGAGTTTCCTGAGCAGTTCTTC
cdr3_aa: CASSPGGEFPEQFF

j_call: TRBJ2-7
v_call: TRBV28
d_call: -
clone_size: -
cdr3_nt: TGTGCCAGCAGCCAAGACAGATCCTACGAGCAGTACTTC
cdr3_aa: CASSQDRSYEQYF

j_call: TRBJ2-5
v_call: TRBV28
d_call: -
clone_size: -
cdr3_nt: TGTGCCAGCAGTTTAGAAACGAGAATTCAAGAGACCCAGTACTTC
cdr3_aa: CASSLETRIQETQYF

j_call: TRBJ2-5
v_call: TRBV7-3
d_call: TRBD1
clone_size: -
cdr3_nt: TGTGCCAGCAGCTTAACGGGACAGCCCCAAGAGACCCAGTACTTC
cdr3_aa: CASSLTGQPQETQYF

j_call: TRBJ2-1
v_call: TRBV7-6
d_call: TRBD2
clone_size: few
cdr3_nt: TGTGCCAGCAGCTTAGGTGGGGACTACAGGCTTTTGAGCGGGAGTGATGAGCAGTTCTTC
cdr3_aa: CASSLGGDYRLLSGSDEQFF

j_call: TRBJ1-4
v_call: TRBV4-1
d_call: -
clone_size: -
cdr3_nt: TGCGCCAGCAGCCAAGACGGGGGGCGTAATGAAAAACTGTTTTTT
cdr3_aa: CASSQDGGRNEKLFF

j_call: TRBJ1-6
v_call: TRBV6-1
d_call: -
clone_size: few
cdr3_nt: TGTGCCAGCAGTACAGGGAAGAAGAGCGGACCCCTCCACTTT
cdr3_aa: CASSTGKKSGPLHF

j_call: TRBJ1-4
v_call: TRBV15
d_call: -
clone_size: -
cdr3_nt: TGTGCCACCAGCAGAGAGGCCCAACCGTCGACTAATGAAAAACTGTTTTTT
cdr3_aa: CATSREAQPSTNEKLFF

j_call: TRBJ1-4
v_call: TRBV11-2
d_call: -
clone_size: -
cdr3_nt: TGTGCCAGCAGTTTCCGCGGGACTGAGAATGAAAAACTGTTTTTT
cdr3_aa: CASSFRGTENEKLFF

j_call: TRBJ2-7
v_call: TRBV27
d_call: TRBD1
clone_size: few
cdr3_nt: TGTGCCAGCAGTTTATCAGGGCAGGGCATATTGTGGGGACAGGGAAATGTCTACGAGCAGTACTTC
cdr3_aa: CASSLSGQGILWGQGNVYEQYF

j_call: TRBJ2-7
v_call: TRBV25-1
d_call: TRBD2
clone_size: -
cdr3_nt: TGTGCCAGCAGCGAGGGGACTAGCGGGTCCTACGAGCAGTACTTC
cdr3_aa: CASSEGTSGSYEQYF

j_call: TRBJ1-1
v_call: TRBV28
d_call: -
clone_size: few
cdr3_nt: TGTGCCAGCAGTGACAGACCTGAAGCTTTCTTT
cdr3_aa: CASSDRPEAFF

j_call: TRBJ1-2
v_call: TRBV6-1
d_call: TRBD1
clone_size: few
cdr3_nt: TGTGCCAGCAGTGAAACAAGGACAGGGACATATGGCTACACCTTC
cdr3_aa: CASSETRTGTYGYTF

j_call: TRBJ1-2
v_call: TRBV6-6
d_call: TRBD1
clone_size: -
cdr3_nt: TGTGCCAGCAGCCGGACAGGAGGCGGCTACACCTTC
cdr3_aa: CASSRTGGGYTF

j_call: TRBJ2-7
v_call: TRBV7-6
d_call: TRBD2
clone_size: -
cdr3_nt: TGTGCCAGCAGCCTACAGCTGGGACTAGCGGGAGTCGAGCAGTACTTC
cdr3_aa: CASSLQLGLAGVEQYF

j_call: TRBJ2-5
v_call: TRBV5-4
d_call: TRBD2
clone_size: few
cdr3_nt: TGTGCCAGCAGCCTCGGGGGGGGTGTACAAGAGACCCAGTACTTC
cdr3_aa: CASSLGGGVQETQYF

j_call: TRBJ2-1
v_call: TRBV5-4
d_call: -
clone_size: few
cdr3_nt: TGTGCCAGCAGCATAAAACAGGACCTACGCAATGAGCAGTTCTTC
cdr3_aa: CASSIKQDLRNEQFF

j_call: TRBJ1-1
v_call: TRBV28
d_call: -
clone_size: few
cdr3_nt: TGTGCCAGCATATCGGCTTGGGGGGTAATGAACACTGAAGCTTTCTTT
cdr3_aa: CASISAWGVMNTEAFF